This TCR beta chain originates from a study of blood T cells in healthy people across ages. Study-wide background: Template switching captured about one barcoded beta molecule per two T cells.

Details on this clonotype: Its antigen is still unknown.

It was around 9 milliliters of peripheral blood that were drawn from each donor. A second PCR, run for about 7 to 12 cycles, used a sample-barcoded 5' primer plus a J-beta primer mix. TCRdb re-called the 5' RACE reads through MiXCR, storing one row per CDR3 protein. The table has about 570,000 distinct CDR3 sequences, approximately 25% seen once; the top ten hold around 20%. CDR1 is LGHNA, CDR2 YSLEER, per germline. The junction had 4 bases not matched to a gene; V was cut back by 5 bases and J by 0 bases. This CDR3 has 16 residues. Whole-study results and caveats: Using unsorted PBMCs precluded a conclusive naive versus antigen-experienced comparison.

The origin of this receptor is a woman aged 70 to 79 in good health. The chain uses TRBV4-3 and TRBJ2-6, with TRBD1 matching over 7 bases. The material sequenced was blood. The CDR3 DNA follows: TGCGCCAGCAGCAAACAGGGGAGCTCTGGGGCCAACGTCCTGACTTTC. Its translation: CASSKQGSSGANVLTF.